The 9 T cell receptor beta chains presented below share a single source sample, sequenced in a study of Ad26.COV2.S vaccination and SARS-CoV-2 variants. Treatment described: 19 received Ad26.COV2.S at low or high dose, single or two shots; about five received placebo; per-sample allocation not given. Day 63 after the first injection of vaccine or placebo was the sampling time. Assay used: immunoSEQ multiplex PCR; TCRdb lists only in-frame clones, some missing. The data show around 450,000 clones, with 80% to 90% seen just once and under 2% held by the top ten. The sequenced sample was peripheral blood, obtained in a trial of Ad26.COV2.S vaccine versus placebo. The receptors shown here come from a person between 18 and 65 years old who received the Ad26.COV2.S COVID-19 vaccine or a placebo.

The chain carries TRBV7-9 and TRBJ1-2, with D possibly TRBD1 on 5 matching bases. From germline, CDR1 is SEHNR and CDR2 FQNEAQ (reference sequence). This CDR3 is 17 amino acids long. Trimming removed 1 base from V and 1 base from J, with 16 bases in between. The CDR3 protein is CASSLGPAWGGNYGYTF. In DNA form, the CDR3 reads TGTGCCAGCAGCTTAGGCCCCGCCTGGGGGGGTAACTATGGCTACACCTTC.

The V call is TRBV27, the J call TRBJ1-4, with D unclear. The germline V gene encodes CDR1 MNHEY and CDR2 SMNVEV (reference sequence). V lost 6 bases, J lost 6 bases, and 17 bases lay in between. The CDR3 loop spans 15 amino acids. The CDR3 DNA reads TGTGCCAGCAGGACCTTCCGGACGGGAGATGAAAAACTGTTTTTT. This sequence encodes CASRTFRTGDEKLFF.

The V gene is TRBV4-1, the J gene TRBJ2-3; weak D call: TRBD2 (5 bases). V shed 3 bases and J shed 2 bases, with 12 bases lying between them. CDR3 length equals 15 residues. Germline lookup yields CDR1 MGHRA and CDR2 YSYEKL. CDR3: CASSHSPGNTDTQYF. The CDR3 DNA reads as TGCGCCAGCAGCCATTCTCCGGGAAACACAGATACGCAGTATTTT.

The chain employs TRBV6-1 and TRBJ2-7; TRBD1 or TRBD2 may be the D gene (6 bases each). Trimming shortened V by 2 bases and J by 3 bases, and 11 bases separated the two germline ends. CDR1 and CDR2 from the germline V gene are MNHNS and SASEGT. The CDR3 is 14 residues long. The CDR3 sequence is CASSETGRIYEQYF. CDR3 DNA: TGTGCCAGCAGTGAAACAGGGAGGATCTACGAGCAGTACTTC.

The V and J genes are TRBV11-2 and TRBJ1-2; D is uncertain. CDR3 length equals 11 residues. Germline V lookup: CDR1 SGHAT, CDR2 FQNNGV. V shed 5 bases and J shed 5 bases, with 6 bases lying between them. Here the CDR3 reads CASSTSYGYTF. The CDR3, as DNA: TGTGCCAGCAGCACGAGTTATGGCTACACCTTC.

The rearrangement links TRBV28 to TRBJ2-7; D is perhaps TRBD2 (5 bases). Per the germline V gene, CDR1 is MDHEN and CDR2 is SYDVKM. The CDR3 is 12 amino acids. Trimming cost V 10 bases and J 1 base, with 11 bases left between them. This chain's CDR3 is CATGLLSYEQYF. The CDR3 coding sequence is TGTGCCACCGGACTTTTATCCTACGAGCAGTACTTC.

This chain links TRBV2 with TRBJ1-4; unclear D gene. The germline CDR1 and CDR2 sequences are SNHLY and FYNNEI. Trimming shortened V by 8 bases and J by 4 bases, and 11 bases separated the two germline ends. This CDR3 contains 13 residues. In DNA form, the CDR3 reads TGTGCCAGCGCGTGGAGGAGTAATGAAAAACTGTTTTTT. This sequence encodes CASAWRSNEKLFF.

This rearrangement joins TRBV20-1 to TRBJ2-1; 11 bases fit TRBD2. This CDR3 region has 14 residues. Germline CDR1 DFQATT, CDR2 SNEGSKA (reference sequence). The trim removed 3 bases at V and 9 bases at J, leaving 7 bases unmatched. The DNA of the CDR3 is TGCAGTGCTAGTTGGACTAGCGGGTGGGGTGAGCAGTTCTTC. Its translation is CSASWTSGWGEQFF.

The chain couples TRBV4-1 to TRBJ2-1; D gene unclear. This CDR3 is 15 amino acids long. V lost 1 base and J lost 7, with 14 bases in between. CDR1 and CDR2 from the germline V gene are MGHRA and YSYEKL. For the CDR3, the DNA is TGCGCCAGCAGCCAAGGAGAAACTTTTGCAAATGAGCAGTTCTTC. Amino acid sequence: CASSQGETFANEQFF.